The present T cell receptor beta chain was sequenced within a study of blood T cell repertoires in COVID-19. As for the study in general: Acute and convalescent COVID-19 specimens originated in the United States, Italy and Spain. Nucleic acid was either cDNA or gDNA, and it came from T cells, B-cell-depleted T cells, or PBMCs.

As processed by the authors: The assay estimated nucleated cells by amplifying reference gene primers. Assay: immunoSEQ multiplex PCR; the TCRdb copy retains only in-frame clones and omits some. The V and J calls and the clone size are those of that table, but D and trimming were determined from the DNA. The table shows about 61,000 clones, with around 73% occurring only once. The CDR3 contains 15 residues. Germline CDR1 and CDR2: MNHEY and SMNVEV (reference sequence). With V trimmed by 6 bases and J by 4 bases, 4 bases remained unmatched. The chain carries TRBV27 and TRBJ2-1; 12 bases map to TRBD2. The sample consisted of peripheral blood. This receptor was obtained from a man older than 75 with active or convalescent COVID-19. Written as DNA, the CDR3 is TGTGCCAGCAGCTCCGGACTAGCGGGGTACAATGAGCAGTTCTTC. This codes for CASSSGLAGYNEQFF.